The 22 T cell receptor beta chains below all came from one sample that was sequenced in a study of shared clonotypes between healthy human individuals. Produced via immunoSEQ multiplex PCR; TCRdb's table is partial and in-frame only. Among roughly 700,000 clones listed, about 92% were seen once. Sample: memory CD8+ T cells from PBMCs. This sample's subset: CD45RO+ cells pooled with CCR7-negative TemRA cells. The receptors come from a man in his late teens or twenties in good health. Some clones in this sample may be carry-over from other donors' samples.

V gene TRBV4-2 combines with J gene TRBJ2-7; D perhaps matches TRBD1 (5 bases). Trimming took off 4 bases at V and 0 bases at J, with 13 bases between the two ends. CDR3 length: 15 residues. Germline V gives CDR1 LGHNA, CDR2 YNFKEQ. The CDR3 nucleotides read TGTGCCAGCAGCCCCTCCCCTACAGGCTCCTACGAGCAGTACTTC. Its translation: CASSPSPTGSYEQYF.

This clone was counted between two and nine times. The chain combines TRBV10-1 with TRBJ2-1; D ambiguous. The V end was cut by 10 bases, the J end by 7 bases, with 8 bases between. This CDR3 has 10 amino acids. CDR1 WNHNN and CDR2 SYGVQD come from the germline V gene (reference sequence). The CDR3 bases are TGCGCCACACCGGAGAATGAGCAGTTCTTC. Translating gives CATPENEQFF.

The chain couples TRBV5-8 to TRBJ1-2; D is possibly TRBD1 (5 bases). Germline-derived CDR1 and CDR2 are SGHTS and YDEGEE. Trimming shortened V by 1 base and J by 6 bases, and 13 bases separated the two germline ends. This CDR3 region has 14 residues. CDR3 protein: CASSLPLTGDGYTF. Here the CDR3 DNA reads TGTGCCAGCAGCTTGCCCTTGACGGGGGATGGCTACACCTTC.

This sequence joins TRBV7-9 and TRBJ2-7; D unclear. In germline, CDR1 is SEHNR, CDR2 FQNEAQ (reference sequence). Trimming took off 1 base at V and 5 bases at J, with 15 bases between the two ends. The CDR3 runs to 15 residues. CDR3 DNA sequence: TGTGCCAGCAGCTTAGTGGCCATTCGTGGGGACGAGCAGTACTTC. Its translation is CASSLVAIRGDEQYF.

This chain links TRBV27 with TRBJ1-2, with no clear D. V lost 5 bases, J lost 3 bases, and 13 bases lay in between. This CDR3 contains 14 residues. Germline CDR1 MNHEY, CDR2 SMNVEV (reference sequence). CDR3: CASSLPGWDYGYTF. In DNA form, the CDR3 reads TGTGCCAGCAGTCTGCCCGGCTGGGACTATGGCTACACCTTC.

V is TRBV6-1 and J is TRBJ1-1; a possible D gene is TRBD1 (5 bases). The CDR3 runs 14 residues. The V end was cut by 3 bases, the J end by 1 base, with 9 bases between. Germline CDR1 MNHNS, CDR2 SASEGT. The CDR3 is CASSEGVTNTEAFF. The CDR3 DNA reads TGTGCCAGCAGTGAGGGGGTGACGAACACTGAAGCTTTCTTT.

The CDR3 sequence is CASSQGAAPAYEQYF. The CDR3 DNA reads TGCGCCAGCAGCCAAGGCGCAGCGCCCGCCTACGAGCAGTACTTC. This chain joins TRBV4-1 and TRBJ2-7; D gene uncertain. The germline V gene encodes CDR1 MGHRA and CDR2 YSYEKL. V shed 1 base and J shed 2 bases, with 12 bases lying between them. This CDR3 is 15 amino acids long.

The CDR3 protein is CASSLKGWTEAFF. DNA for the CDR3: TGTGCCAGCAGTTTGAAGGGATGGACTGAAGCTTTCTTT. The rearrangement joins TRBV27 to TRBJ1-1; D unresolved. Trimming left V 3 bases short and J 5 bases short, with 10 bases between. The CDR3 length is 13 residues. Germline V gene data show CDR1 as MNHEY and CDR2 as SMNVEV (reference sequence).

The J gene is TRBJ1-4, the V gene TRBV19; TRBD1 agrees at 8 bases. V lost 5 bases and J lost 5; bases outside the gene matches: 7. The CDR3 length is 15 residues. The germline V gene has CDR1 LNHDA and CDR2 SQIVND (reference sequence). CDR3: CASSPAGTGNEKLFF. CDR3 coding DNA: TGTGCCAGTAGTCCCGCCGGGACAGGAAATGAAAAACTGTTTTTT.

This clone was seen only once. The chain is built from TRBV5-8 and TRBJ1-2; TRBD1 might be the D (6 bases). CDR3 length: 13 residues. Germline V lookup: CDR1 SGHTS, CDR2 YDEGEE. V was shortened by 1 base and J by 5 bases, with 9 bases between the two germline ends. The CDR3, as DNA: TGTGCCAGCAGCTTGCACAGGGAATATGGCTACACCTTC. Its translation: CASSLHREYGYTF.

The rearrangement links TRBV28 to TRBJ2-5; no firm D call. The V and J ends lost 6 bases and 0 bases respectively, with 14 bases between them. Germline V gives CDR1 MDHEN, CDR2 SYDVKM. The CDR3 is 15 residues long. This chain's CDR3 is CASSPIRQYQETQYF. Here the CDR3 DNA reads TGTGCCAGCAGCCCGATTAGGCAATACCAAGAGACCCAGTACTTC.

V gene TRBV27 combines with J gene TRBJ2-1, with 8 bases aligning to TRBD2. The CDR3 loop spans 15 amino acids. CDR1 is MNHEY, CDR2 SMNVEV, per germline (reference sequence). After removal of 4 bases from V and 2 bases from J, the junction contained 4 bases not matched to a gene. The CDR3 bases are TGTGCCAGCAGTTCCTCAGCGGGAGCCTACAATGAGCAGTTCTTC. Its translation is CASSSSAGAYNEQFF.

As regards this clone: Other nucleotide sequences in the sample specify the same CDR3. The chain has TRBV19 and TRBJ2-7, with 8 bases matching TRBD1. The CDR3 has 14 amino acids. Looked up from germline, CDR1 is LNHDA and CDR2 is SQIVND (reference sequence). V lost 3 bases, J lost 3 bases, and 4 bases stayed unmatched. The CDR3 region has the DNA TGTGCCAGTAGTATCCAGGGGGCTAGCTACGAGCAGTACTTC. Translated: CASSIQGASYEQYF.

The chain combines TRBV7-2 with TRBJ2-7; unclear D gene. V was clipped by 5 bases and J by 3 bases, with 11 bases between them. Looked up from germline, CDR1 is SGHTA and CDR2 is FQGNSA. CDR3 length: 13 residues. The CDR3 DNA is TGTGCCAGCAGCCACGCACGATACTACGAGCAGTACTTC. It is translated as CASSHARYYEQYF.

The chain employs TRBV5-4 and TRBJ2-7; 7 bases line up with TRBD1. Germline CDR1 is SGHNT and CDR2 is YYREEE (reference sequence). The ends lost 4 bases at V and 6 bases at J; junction bases unmatched: 4. The CDR3 spans 12 residues. The CDR3 DNA sequence: TGTGCCAGCAGCCAGACAGGGAGCGAGCAGTACTTC. Translating it yields CASSQTGSEQYF. The full variable domain, rest sourced from reference TRBV5-4 and TRBJ2-7, is ETGVTQSPTHLIKTRGQQVTLRCSSQSGHNTVSWYQQALGQGPQFIFQYYREEENGRGNFPPRFSGLQFPNYSSELNVNALELDDSALYLCASSQTGSEQYFGPGTRLTVT.

Remarks on this clone: This CDR3 is also generated by other DNA sequences in the sample. V usage is TRBV4-3 and J usage is TRBJ2-6; 7 bases map to TRBD1. The CDR3 is 15 residues long. V lost 4 bases and J lost 2; bases outside the gene matches: 2. Germline CDR1 reads LGHNA; CDR2 reads YSLEER. The CDR3 nucleotides are TGCGCCAGCAGCCCTGGGACAGCTGGGGCCAACGTCCTGACTTTC. Translated, it gives CASSPGTAGANVLTF.

CDR3 bases: TGTGCCAGCAGCTTAAATCTAGCGGGAGTGGATGAGCAGTTCTTC. It specifies CASSLNLAGVDEQFF. The rearrangement uses TRBV7-9 and TRBJ2-1; TRBD2 agrees at 10 bases. Germline CDR1 SEHNR, CDR2 FQNEAQ (reference sequence). Trimming cost V 2 bases and J 8 bases; bases outside gene matches: 6. The CDR3 has 15 residues.

Comment on this clone: Other DNA sequences of this sample code for an identical CDR3. The chain has TRBV27 and TRBJ2-7; D not resolved. CDR1 and CDR2 from the germline V gene are MNHEY and SMNVEV (reference sequence). This CDR3 is built from 12 residues. Trimming took off 5 bases at V and 6 bases at J, with 11 bases between the two ends. The CDR3 loop reads CASSPGLGEQYF. CDR3 in DNA: TGTGCCAGCAGTCCGGGCCTCGGCGAGCAGTACTTC.

This chain links TRBV10-3 with TRBJ1-2, with no clear D. CDR1 ENHRY and CDR2 SYGVKD come from the germline V gene. The V end lost 0 bases, the J end lost 14 bases, and 10 bases lay between the germline ends. This CDR3 contains 11 residues. The CDR3 protein is CAISESIILTF. CDR3 in DNA: TGTGCCATCAGTGAGTCGATTATTCTGACCTTC.

The genes are TRBV4-3 and TRBJ2-6; TRBD1 or TRBD2 may be the D gene (5 bases each). Trimming cost V 4 bases and J 2 bases, with 12 bases left between them. The CDR3 has 16 residues. In germline, CDR1 is LGHNA, CDR2 YSLEER. The CDR3 nucleotides read TGCGCCAGCAGCCCTGGCCGGGGCGCTGGGGCCAACGTCCTGACTTTC. It is translated as CASSPGRGAGANVLTF.

V gene TRBV19 combines with J gene TRBJ2-7, with 8 bases fitting TRBD2. There are 14 residues in the CDR3. Germline V gene lookup returns CDR1 LNHDA and CDR2 SQIVND (reference sequence). V was clipped by 10 bases and J by 2 bases; unmatched bases: 10. CDR3 DNA sequence: TGTGCCACCCGGTGGGCTAGCGGGCCCTACGAGCAGTACTTC. It yields the protein CATRWASGPYEQYF.

The sample holds a few counts of this clone. This chain uses TRBV6-6 with TRBJ2-7, with D perhaps being TRBD1 or TRBD2 (5 bases each). This CDR3 spans 16 amino acids. V lost 5 bases and J 0 bases, leaving 17 bases between the germline ends. The V gene's germline CDR1 is MNHNY and CDR2 SVGAGI (reference sequence). In DNA, the CDR3 is TGTGCCAGCAGTAATGTCGGGACGGGGAGCTCCTACGAGCAGTACTTC. It codes for CASSNVGTGSSYEQYF.